This T cell receptor beta chain was retrieved from a study of CD8+ T cells in alopecia areata. The CDR3 totals 15 residues. V lost 3 bases and J lost 10; bases outside the gene matches: 10. It was cDNA, reverse transcribed from extracted RNA, that served as the sequencing template. The table came from immunoSEQ multiplex PCR; TCRdb's copy has only in-frame clones and leaves some out. In the table there are some 150,000 clones, approximately 86% of which are singletons. The treatment was: oral pan-JAK inhibitor, 5-10 mg twice daily. The clonotype comes from a human donor with alopecia areata. This material consisted of CD8+ T cells sorted from blood, taken at week 4, from a patient treated with tofacitinib. V gene TRBV23-1 combines with J gene TRBJ1-5; TRBD1 matches 9 bases. TRBV23-1 is flagged as an ORF with uncertain function. The CDR3 sequence: CASSQPGQGCQPQHF. The CDR3 bases are TGCGCCAGCAGTCAGCCGGGACAGGGATGTCAACCCCAGCATTTT.